The 17 T cell receptor beta chains below were found in one sample sequenced in a study of vaccination effects on CD4 cells after COVID-19. The method was immunoSEQ multiplex PCR; TCRdb's version includes in-frame clones alone and lacks a portion of them. The repertoire holds about 72,000 clones, with roughly four fifths as singletons. Using viral peptide pools, the ViraFEST assay grew out antigen-specific CD4+ T cells prior to sequencing. Upon completion of 10 days in culture, CD4+ T cells were isolated. BNT162b2 vaccine or mRNA-1273 vaccine was given to participants in two doses. Their antigens are not known. Sample: CD4+ T cells from PBMCs cultured with HCoV-229E spike peptides, taken after COVID-19 vaccination. The receptors were sampled from a human donor who received a COVID-19 vaccine.

The chain has TRBV21-1 and TRBJ2-3; no DNA check was done on the table's D call, TRBD1. TRBV21-1 is marked as a pseudogene. This CDR3 contains 14 residues. The CDR3 region is CASRKQGNTDTQYF. In DNA, the CDR3 is TGTGCCAGCAGAAAACAGGGGAACACAGATACGCAGTATTTT.

The V and J genes are TRBV7-8 and TRBJ1-1, with 8 bases that match TRBD1. Germline CDR1 reads SGHVS; CDR2 reads FQNEAQ. The CDR3 has 15 residues. Germline trimming cut 4 bases from V and 3 bases from J; bases unmatched to any gene: 7. The CDR3 is CASSYPRTGYTEAFF. In DNA form, the CDR3 reads TGTGCCAGCAGCTACCCCCGGACAGGGTACACTGAAGCTTTCTTT. The variable domain in full, completed from reference TRBV7-8 and TRBJ1-1, reads GAGVSQSPRYKVAKRGQDVALRCDPISGHVSLFWYQQALGQGPEFLTYFQNEAQLDKSGLPSDRFFAERPEGSVSTLKIQRTQQEDSAVYLCASSYPRTGYTEAFFGQGTRLTVV.

This clone was detected only a few times. This chain connects TRBV2 to TRBJ2-3; D is uncertain. The germline V and J ends were trimmed by 1 base and 0 bases, with 11 bases remaining between them. This CDR3 region has 16 residues. CDR1 SNHLY and CDR2 FYNNEI come from the germline V gene. CDR3 loop: CASSEVYWQSTDTQYF. In nucleotides, the CDR3 is TGTGCCAGCAGTGAAGTCTACTGGCAGAGCACAGATACGCAGTATTTT.

V is TRBV10-2 and J is TRBJ1-3; the match to TRBD1 covers 7 bases. The ends lost 5 bases at V and 4 bases at J; junction bases unmatched: 5. The CDR3 totals 14 residues. Germline CDR1 and CDR2: WSHSY and SAAADI. The chain's CDR3 is CASSQPGQGNTIYF. The DNA for the CDR3 is TGCGCCAGCAGTCAACCGGGACAGGGAAACACCATATATTTT.

This chain joins TRBV10-1 and TRBJ2-5, with D perhaps matching TRBD1 (8 bases). The CDR3 sequence is 15 residues long. From germline, CDR1 is WNHNN and CDR2 SYGVQD (reference sequence). Deletions cut 2 bases from V and 2 bases from J, with 12 bases between. In DNA, the CDR3 is TGCGCCAGCAGTGAGAACAGGGGGGGGCAAGAGACCCAGTACTTC. Translating gives CASSENRGGQETQYF.

The chain links TRBV14 to TRBJ2-3; 8 bases match TRBD2. V shed 1 base, J shed 0 bases, and the junction held 9 bases outside the gene matches. The CDR3 length is 18 residues. Looked up from germline, CDR1 is SGHDN and CDR2 is FVKESK. The DNA of the CDR3 is TGTGCCAGCAGCCAAGGTCTAGCGGGCCCGGTGAGCACAGATACGCAGTATTTT. Translation gives CASSQGLAGPVSTDTQYF.

This clone was recorded only once. The CDR3 loop reads CASSTYSDNYGYTF. For the CDR3, the DNA is TGTGCCAGCAGCACCTACTCCGATAACTATGGCTACACCTTC. The chain combines TRBV7-2 with TRBJ1-2; D gene unclear. The CDR3 runs 14 residues. CDR1 is SGHTA, CDR2 FQGNSA, per germline. Trimming left V 5 bases short and J 1 base short, with 11 bases between.

Here the CDR3 DNA reads TGTGCCAGCAGTGTGGCGGGGGAGGCTGGAGGGCAGTACGTC. As protein: CASSVAGEAGGQYV. This rearrangement joins TRBV2 to TRBJ2-7; TRBD2 agrees at 7 bases. J was trimmed by 9 bases and V by 4 bases; bases with no gene match: 12. From germline, CDR1 is SNHLY and CDR2 FYNNEI. The CDR3 spans 14 residues.

This clone was recorded only once. The rearrangement joins TRBV6-5 to TRBJ2-5, with TRBD1 matching 10 bases. Trimming at V came to 6 bases and at J to 5 bases, leaving 9 bases not matched to a gene. Germline CDR1 MNHEY, CDR2 SVGAGI. The CDR3 length is 15 residues. The CDR3 coding sequence is TGTGCCAGCAGCTGGGACAGGGGTTCTGTTGAGACCCAGTACTTC. Its protein product is CASSWDRGSVETQYF.

A note on this clone: At the DNA level, this CDR3 is encoded by other sequences in the same sample as well. This sequence joins TRBV6-1 and TRBJ1-2, with 7 nucleotides matching TRBD1. CDR1 is MNHNS, CDR2 SASEGT, per germline. The CDR3 consists of 14 residues. J lost 4 bases, V lost 1 base, and 3 bases had no gene match. CDR3 in DNA: TGTGCCAGCAGTGAAGAGGCAGGGGGCTATGGCTACACCTTC. Its translation is CASSEEAGGYGYTF.

J is TRBJ2-5 and V is TRBV19; D perhaps matches TRBD2 (6 bases). Germline CDR1 is LNHDA and CDR2 is SQIVND (reference sequence). With 10 bases removed from V and 5 bases from J, the gap between germline ends came to 26 bases. The CDR3 is 16 amino acids. CDR3 protein: CATRRGYGEGRETQYF. Written as DNA, the CDR3 is TGTGCCACCAGAAGGGGTTATGGAGAAGGGAGGGAGACCCAGTACTTC.

The J gene is TRBJ2-1, the V gene TRBV4-1, with no clear D. The CDR3 is 16 amino acids. Trimming took off 0 bases at V and 5 bases at J, with 14 bases between the two ends. Germline V lookup: CDR1 MGHRA, CDR2 YSYEKL. The CDR3 nucleotides read TGCGCCAGCAGCCAAGATCGAGGCTTGTCCAACAATGAGCAGTTCTTC. Encoded protein: CASSQDRGLSNNEQFF.

This clone was found once. The chain recombines TRBV3-1 (or the pseudogene TRBV3-2) with TRBJ2-3; 8 bases fit TRBD2. Trimming removed 5 bases from V and 6 bases from J; junction bases left unmatched: 7. Germline V gene data show CDR1 as LGHDT and CDR2 as YNNKEL (reference sequence). The CDR3 contains 14 residues. As DNA, the CDR3 is TGTGCCAGCAGCTCCAGACCGGGAGGGGATACGCAGTATTTT. Its protein product is CASSSRPGGDTQYF.

The chain combines TRBV3-1 (or the pseudogene TRBV3-2) with TRBJ1-4; TRBD1 agrees at 7 bases. CDR3 length: 17 amino acids. Germline trimming cut 4 bases from V and 6 bases from J; bases unmatched to any gene: 14. The germline CDR1 and CDR2 sequences are LGHDT and YNNKEL (reference sequence). The CDR3 protein is CASSPLVYQGDDEKLFF. The CDR3 nucleotides read TGTGCCAGCAGCCCACTTGTATACCAGGGGGACGATGAAAAACTGTTTTTT.

The chain combines TRBV5-1 with TRBJ2-2; 9 nucleotides line up with TRBD1. The CDR3 runs 15 residues. V lost 0 bases to trimming and J lost 7 bases; unmatched junction nucleotides: 4. Germline V gives CDR1 SGHRS, CDR2 YFSETQ. The CDR3 DNA reads TGCGCCAGCAGCTTGGTACAGGGGGCAAGCGGGGAGCTGTTTTTT. This translates into CASSLVQGASGELFF.

CDR3 region: CASSKGGTGSYNEQFF. DNA for the CDR3: TGTGCCAGCAGCAAAGGTGGGACTGGATCCTACAATGAGCAGTTCTTC. The chain combines TRBV7-3 with TRBJ2-1; weak D call: TRBD2 (6 bases). V dropped 5 bases and J dropped 1 base, with 15 bases sitting between them. CDR3 length: 16 amino acids. Germline assignment: CDR1 SGHTA and CDR2 FQGTGA.

The sample holds a few counts of this clone. This chain joins TRBV21-1 and TRBJ1-2. TRBV21-1 constitutes a pseudogene. The CDR3 runs 13 residues. CDR3 region: CASSRGLNYGYTF. In DNA, the CDR3 is TGTGCCAGCAGCAGGGGACTAAACTATGGCTACACCTTC.